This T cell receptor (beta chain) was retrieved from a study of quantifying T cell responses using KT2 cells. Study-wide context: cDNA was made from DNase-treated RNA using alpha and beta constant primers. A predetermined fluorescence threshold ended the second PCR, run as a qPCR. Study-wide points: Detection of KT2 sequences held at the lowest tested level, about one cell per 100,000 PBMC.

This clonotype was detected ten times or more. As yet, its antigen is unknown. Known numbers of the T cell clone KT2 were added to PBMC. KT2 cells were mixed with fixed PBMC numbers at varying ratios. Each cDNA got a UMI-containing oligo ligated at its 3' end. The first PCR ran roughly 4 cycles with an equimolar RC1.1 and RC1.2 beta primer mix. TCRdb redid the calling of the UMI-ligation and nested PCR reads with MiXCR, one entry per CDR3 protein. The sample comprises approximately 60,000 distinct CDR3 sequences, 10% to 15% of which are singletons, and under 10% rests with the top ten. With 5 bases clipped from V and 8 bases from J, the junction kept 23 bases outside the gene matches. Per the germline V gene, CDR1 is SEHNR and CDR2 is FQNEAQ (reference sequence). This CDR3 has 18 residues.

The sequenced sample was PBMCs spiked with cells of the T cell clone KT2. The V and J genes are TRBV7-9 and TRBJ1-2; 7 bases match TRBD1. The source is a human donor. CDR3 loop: CASSPSISRDSKEGGYTF. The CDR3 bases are TGTGCCAGCAGCCCATCTATCTCAAGGGACAGTAAGGAGGGCGGCTACACCTTC.